One and the same sample provided the 24 T cell receptor beta chains below, sequenced in a study of blood T cell repertoires in COVID-19. Sequencing was performed with immunoSEQ multiplex PCR; in TCRdb, only in-frame clones are kept and a portion is missing. The repertoire holds some 300,000 clones, with more than 70% as singletons. The sequencing input was PBMCs or T cells enriched from blood (not recorded which). The receptors derive from a woman in her sixties in a cohort exposed to, infected with or recovered from COVID-19 (not recorded which).

The rearrangement links TRBV7-3 to TRBJ1-3, with D perhaps matching TRBD1 (6 bases). CDR1 and CDR2 (germline): SGHTA, FQGTGA. This CDR3 contains 15 residues. The V and J ends lost 4 bases and 4 bases respectively, with 14 bases between them. CDR3 amino acids: CASSSSGAGGNTIYF. DNA of the CDR3: TGTGCCAGCAGCTCATCAGGGGCTGGGGGAAACACCATATATTTT.

CDR3: CASSSKERPYNEQFF. CDR3 bases: TGTGCCAGCAGCTCTAAAGAACGTCCCTACAATGAGCAGTTCTTC. The V gene is TRBV5-8, the J gene TRBJ2-1; D gene unclear. CDR1 and CDR2 from the germline V gene are SGHTS and YDEGEE. The CDR3 extends over 15 amino acids. V was clipped by 3 bases and J by 2 bases, with 12 bases between them.

The chain recombines TRBV5-4 with TRBJ2-1, with 10 nucleotides matching TRBD2. The length of the CDR3 is 15 residues. Germline V gene data show CDR1 as SGHNT and CDR2 as YYREEE (reference sequence). V was clipped by 2 bases and J by 7 bases; unmatched bases: 6. CDR3 sequence: CASSFSSGSTNEQFF. The DNA of the CDR3 is TGTGCCAGCAGCTTCTCTAGCGGGAGTACGAATGAGCAGTTCTTC.

V is TRBV24-1 and J is TRBJ2-1; 12 bases map to TRBD2. J lost 6 bases, V lost 3 bases, and 5 bases had no gene match. CDR1 is KGHDR, CDR2 SFDVKD, per germline. This CDR3 spans 16 amino acids. The CDR3 spells CATSDMTSGGTNEQFF. Written as DNA, the CDR3 is TGTGCCACCAGTGATATGACTAGCGGGGGAACCAATGAGCAGTTCTTC.

Comments on this clone: Germline and junction disagree at one end, which may indicate a read error. The rearrangement joins TRBV7-7 to TRBJ2-2, with 7 bases identical to TRBD1. The CDR3 is 14 amino acids. Germline V gene lookup returns CDR1 SSHAT and CDR2 FNYEAQ (reference sequence). The CDR3 protein is CASSISQGVGELFF. Written as DNA, the CDR3 is TGTGCTAGCAGCATATCGCAGGGGGTCGGGGAGCTGTTTTTT.

This chain connects TRBV10-1 to TRBJ2-5, with a tentative D call TRBD2 (6 bases). The CDR3 has 15 residues. Germline lookup yields CDR1 WNHNN and CDR2 SYGVQD (reference sequence). The V and J ends lost 8 bases and 0 bases respectively, with 16 bases between them. Here the CDR3 DNA reads TGCGCCAGCTCTCCGCGGCGGGGAAACCAAGAGACCCAGTACTTC. Translated: CASSPRRGNQETQYF.

The chain uses TRBV30 and TRBJ1-1; tentative D call: TRBD1 (6 bases). The CDR3 length is 14 residues. Germline CDR1 reads GTSNPN; CDR2 reads SVGIG (reference sequence). The germline V and J ends were trimmed by 3 bases and 8 bases, with 19 bases remaining between them. DNA for the CDR3: TGTGCCTGGAGCCACGGCGGGGGGGCTCGGGAAGCTTTCTTT. Translating gives CAWSHGGGAREAFF.

V usage is TRBV7-2 and J usage is TRBJ2-1, with 8 bases that match TRBD2. The CDR3 contains 15 residues. Germline assignment: CDR1 SGHTA and CDR2 FQGNSA. J gave up 2 bases and V 8 bases, and 8 bases lay outside the gene matches. CDR3 protein: CASGPLAGAYNEQFF. The CDR3, as DNA: TGTGCCAGCGGGCCCCTAGCGGGTGCCTACAATGAGCAGTTCTTC.

This clone was detected a few times. The gene calls are TRBV28 and TRBJ2-2; 11 nucleotides align to TRBD2. From germline, CDR1 is MDHEN and CDR2 SYDVKM. The V and J ends lost 5 bases and 1 base, in that order; junction bases with no gene match: 3. The CDR3 covers 16 residues. The CDR3 bases are TGTGCCAGCAGTCCCGGACTAGCGGGGAACACCGGGGAGCTGTTTTTT. Encoded protein: CASSPGLAGNTGELFF. The variable domain in full, with the rest retrieved from reference TRBV28 and TRBJ2-2, is DVKVTQSSRYLVKRTGEKVFLECVQDMDHENMFWYRQDPGLGLRLIYFSYDVKMKEKGDIPEGYSVSREKKERFSLILESASTNQTSMYLCASSPGLAGNTGELFFGEGSRLTVL.

This clone turned up a few times. The V gene is TRBV4-3, the J gene TRBJ1-4; 7 bases agree with TRBD1. CDR3 length: 15 amino acids. In germline, CDR1 is LGHNA, CDR2 YSLEER. With V trimmed by 3 bases and J by 6 bases, 7 bases remained unmatched. The CDR3, as DNA: TGCGCCAGCAGCCAGGAGACAGGGTTTTATGAAAAACTGTTTTTT. Its protein product is CASSQETGFYEKLFF.

The chain has TRBV4-2 and TRBJ2-5; D gene uncertain. There are 15 residues in the CDR3. Trimming took off 1 base at V and 5 bases at J, with 14 bases between the two ends. The germline CDR1 and CDR2 sequences are LGHNA and YNFKEQ. CDR3 in amino acids: CASSQGSSIGETQYF. The CDR3 nucleotides are TGTGCCAGCAGCCAAGGCAGTAGCATCGGGGAGACCCAGTACTTC.

The V and J genes are TRBV3-1 (or the pseudogene TRBV3-2) and TRBJ2-7, with TRBD2 identical over 7 bases. In germline, CDR1 is LGHDT, CDR2 YNNKEL (reference sequence). Trimming took 4 bases from V and 3 from J; bases not matched to a gene: 6. This CDR3 is 14 amino acids long. The CDR3 nucleotides are TGTGCCAGCAGCCTACTAAGCGGGAACTACGAGCAGTACTTC. It specifies CASSLLSGNYEQYF.

V usage is TRBV6-5 and J usage is TRBJ1-5; 7 nucleotides agree with TRBD1. Germline V gives CDR1 MNHEY, CDR2 SVGAGI. This CDR3 has 16 residues. The junction had 8 bases not matched to a gene; V was cut back by 4 bases and J by 2 bases. CDR3 sequence: CASSSRQGVGNQPQHF. Here the CDR3 DNA reads TGTGCCAGCAGTTCCCGACAGGGTGTGGGCAATCAGCCCCAGCATTTT.

In its sample, this clone was seen once. J is TRBJ2-2 and V is TRBV24-1; 8 bases agree with TRBD2. The CDR3 runs to 15 residues. J lost 6 bases, V lost 5 bases, and 7 bases had no gene match. Germline values: CDR1 KGHDR, CDR2 SFDVKD. This CDR3 is CATSAGDGRAGELFF. Written as DNA, the CDR3 is TGTGCCACCAGTGCGGGAGACGGGAGGGCCGGGGAGCTGTTTTTT.

Comment on this clone: The sample carries other DNA sequences with the same CDR3. The V and J genes are TRBV5-1 and TRBJ2-7; TRBD2 agrees at 7 bases. The ends lost 0 bases at V and 1 base at J; junction bases unmatched: 1. The CDR3 runs to 14 residues. The germline gives CDR1 SGHRS, CDR2 YFSETQ. The CDR3 nucleotides are TGCGCCAGCAGCTTGGGCGGGAGTTCCTACGAGCAGTACTTC. Amino acid sequence: CASSLGGSSYEQYF.

The V call is TRBV9, the J call TRBJ2-7; 9 nucleotides line up with TRBD2. CDR3 length equals 14 residues. Germline V CDR1 and CDR2: SGDLS, YYNGEE. V shed 6 bases, J shed 6 bases, and the junction held 10 bases outside the gene matches. CDR3 loop: CASTAGAGGPEQYF. CDR3 DNA sequence: TGTGCCAGCACCGCAGGGGCGGGAGGGCCCGAGCAGTACTTC.

This rearrangement joins TRBV19 to TRBJ2-1, with D possibly TRBD2 on 5 matching bases. CDR3 length equals 14 residues. CDR1 and CDR2 from the germline V gene are LNHDA and SQIVND (reference sequence). V lost 5 bases to trimming and J lost 0 bases, with 8 bases between them. CDR3 coding DNA: TGTGCCAGTAGTGGAGGTTTCTCCTACAATGAGCAGTTCTTC. This codes for CASSGGFSYNEQFF.

The DNA for the CDR3 is TGCGCCAGCGGAACTAGCGGGAGTTACACCGGGGAGCTGTTTTTT. Its translation is CASGTSGSYTGELFF. V gene TRBV5-1 combines with J gene TRBJ2-2; 11 bases align to TRBD2. Germline CDR1 and CDR2: SGHRS and YFSETQ. The junction had 5 bases not matched to a gene; V was cut back by 7 bases and J by 3 bases. The CDR3 is 15 amino acids. The full variable domain, rest sourced from reference TRBV5-1 and TRBJ2-2, is KAGVTQTPRYLIKTRGQQVTLSCSPISGHRSVSWYQQTPGQGLQFLFEYFSETQRNKGNFPGRFSGRQFSNSRSEMNVSTLELGDSALYLCASGTSGSYTGELFFGEGSRLTVL.

This chain connects TRBV25-1 to TRBJ2-3; TRBD2 matches 10 bases. This CDR3 comprises 14 residues. Germline CDR1 MGHDK, CDR2 SYGVNS. V shed 6 bases and J 5 bases; nucleotides not matched to a gene: 5. Here the CDR3 DNA reads TGTGCCAGCAGGTCTAGCGGGGGTGGAGATACGCAGTATTTT. The encoded protein is CASRSSGGGDTQYF.

The genes are TRBV28 and TRBJ2-3; D possibly corresponds to TRBD1 (6 bases). This CDR3 comprises 11 residues. With 11 bases removed from V and 3 bases from J, the gap between germline ends came to 9 bases. The V gene's germline CDR1 is MDHEN and CDR2 SYDVKM. The CDR3 coding sequence is TGTGCCGTGAGGGGGACAGATACGCAGTATTTT. Translation gives CAVRGTDTQYF.

The chain carries TRBV29-1 and TRBJ1-1, with 8 positions matching TRBD1. The CDR3 consists of 13 residues. Germline CDR1 reads SQVTM; CDR2 reads ANQGSEA. V was pared by 7 bases and J by 0 bases, with 4 bases of the junction left unmatched. CDR3 DNA: TGCAGCGGACGACAGGGGATGAACACTGAAGCTTTCTTT. Translating gives CSGRQGMNTEAFF.

The rearrangement joins TRBV3-1 (or the pseudogene TRBV3-2) to TRBJ2-2, with a possible D match to TRBD1 (5 bases). Germline V gives CDR1 LGHDT, CDR2 YNNKEL (reference sequence). The CDR3 sequence is 15 residues long. With 1 base removed from V and 5 bases from J, the gap between germline ends came to 11 bases. The chain's CDR3 is CASSQVGVETGELFF. The CDR3 DNA sequence: TGTGCCAGCAGCCAAGTAGGGGTGGAGACCGGGGAGCTGTTTTTT.

This chain uses TRBV7-9 with TRBJ2-5; D remains ambiguous. Germline V gives CDR1 SEHNR, CDR2 FQNEAQ (reference sequence). The V end lost 6 bases, the J end lost 7 bases, and 9 bases lay between the germline ends. The CDR3 totals 11 residues. As DNA, the CDR3 is TGTGCCAGCAGTCAAAAATTGACCCAGTACTTC. As protein: CASSQKLTQYF.

This chain connects TRBV7-3 to TRBJ2-7; TRBD2 is a possible D gene (6 bases). The length of the CDR3 is 14 residues. Trimming cost V 2 bases and J 4 bases, with 12 bases left between them. The germline V gene encodes CDR1 SGHTA and CDR2 FQGTGA. CDR3 sequence: CASSLQYGGYEQYF. CDR3 nucleotides: TGTGCCAGCAGCTTACAGTATGGGGGGTACGAGCAGTACTTC.